This T cell receptor (beta chain) was recorded in a study of OX40 agonist ivuxolimab in advanced cancers. Some background on the complete study: Ivuxolimab, which targeted the costimulatory receptor OX40 (CD134), was an agonistic, fully human IgG2 monoclonal antibody. The paper reports the monotherapy dose-escalation portion (N of about 50 patients) of the phase I ivuxolimab trial. Intravenous ivuxolimab was administered to patients every 2 weeks at six dose levels: 0.01, 0.1, 0.3, 1.5, 3 and 10 mg/kg. Of the roughly 52 dose-escalation patients, hepatocellular carcinoma was present in some 19, melanoma in approximately 15, renal cell carcinoma in 9 and head and neck cancer in 9. Peripheral TCRbeta sequencing aimed to test whether ivuxolimab altered TCR sequence diversity and caused clonal T-cell expansion. Patients were allowed to have had prior anti-PD-1, anti-PD-L1 or anti-CTLA-4 therapy, and around two fifths of the dose-escalation patients had been treated with checkpoint inhibitors. Partial responses occurred in three dose-escalation patients, of whom one had hepatocellular carcinoma and two had cutaneous melanoma. A male proportion of roughly 85% and a mean age of 60 years, ranging from roughly 20 to 80, were recorded for the dose-escalation cohort.

Study-wide findings and limitations: After ivuxolimab, expanded clones were on average more numerous among CD8+ T cells than among CD4+ T cells. Antigen specificity was not determined for the clonally expanded peripheral T cells. In the 0.1-3.0 mg/kg groups, partial responders had among the lowest normalized peripheral clonal expansion, particularly in CD8+ T cells. At doses of 0.1 to 3.0 mg/kg, clonal expansion of both CD4+ and CD8+ blood T cells was observed from baseline to week 6. Low levels of normalized T-cell clonal expansion were also shown by some nonresponding patients.

CDR1 is given as MGHDK and CDR2 as SYGVNS, both from the germline V gene. Taken from cysteine to phenylalanine, the CDR3 has 14 residues. CDR3 DNA is the only sequence kept; it has 42 bases, read in frame from the first base. Trimming leaves V shorter by 6 bases and J shorter by 5 bases, with the junction holding 9 bases beyond the gene matches. For sequencing of the TCRbeta CDR3 region, genomic DNA was extracted from the sorted cells. The immunoSEQ Assay was used for sequencing of TCRbeta CDR3 regions. As stored in TCRdb, this immuneACCESS dataset retains in-frame rearrangements with V and J assigned. A fraction of the clones does not appear; measured against another copy, unresolved V genes explain less than half of the discrepancy, and the remainder lacks a known reason. The sample contains more than 50,000 clones, roughly 89% of them found a single time. The ten top clones hold around 12% of the sample.

Patients with a history of autoimmune disease or receiving systemic immunosuppression were excluded from the trial. Peripheral blood for TCR sequencing was drawn from every dose cohort at baseline, at cycle 4 day 1 and at cycle 7 day 1. Samples came from an open-label, multicenter, first-in-human phase I dose-escalation trial of ivuxolimab. Adults with locally advanced or metastatic melanoma, renal cell, hepatocellular, or head and neck squamous cell carcinoma were enrolled in the trial. Before TCR sequencing, CD4+ T cells and CD8+ T cells from peripheral blood were sorted into separate populations. On this clone: Which antigen it targets is not known. Qualities for individual bases were not recorded, and no much larger clone is one base off.

Sequenced here: CD4+ or CD8+ T cells sorted from blood, sampled in a trial of the OX40 agonist ivuxolimab. Recombination linked TRBV25-1 to TRBJ2-7, with TRBD2 matching 8 junction bases. The sequence was collected from an adult with an advanced solid tumor such as melanoma, head and neck, liver or kidney cancer. The DNA sequence follows: TGTGCCAGCAGATCGACTAGCGTCGTCAACGAGCAGTACTTC. Its protein is CASRSTSVVNEQYF.